The 10 T cell receptor beta chains presented below share a single source sample, sequenced in a study of T cell responses to AZD1222 COVID-19 vaccine. Only in-frame clones appear in the TCRdb table, and some are missing; sequencing was by immunoSEQ multiplex PCR. The sample shows 90,000 to 130,000 clones, roughly 90% of them seen only once. The source material was peripheral blood, sampled on day 0 of MenACWY control vaccination. These receptor sequences come from an adult in good health.

This clone was picked up one time. This sample also contains other DNA sequences that code for the same CDR3. The chain recombines TRBV7-2 with TRBJ1-5; D perhaps matches TRBD1 (5 bases). Germline V CDR1 and CDR2: SGHTA, FQGNSA. V was shortened by 1 base and J by 2 bases, with 9 bases between the two germline ends. This CDR3 has 15 amino acids. CDR3 in amino acids: CASSLGGRGNQPQHF. The CDR3 nucleotides are TGTGCCAGCAGCTTAGGAGGCAGGGGCAATCAGCCCCAGCATTTT.

The V call is TRBV5-1, the J call TRBJ1-5; 9 bases fit TRBD1. The germline gives CDR1 SGHRS, CDR2 YFSETQ. The J segment lost 2 bases and the V segment lost 4 bases, leaving 10 bases of the junction unmatched. The CDR3 runs 17 residues. The CDR3 DNA reads as TGCGCCAGCAGCGGGAGTACAGGGGGCATGGGCAATCAGCCCCAGCATTTT. Translating it yields CASSGSTGGMGNQPQHF.

The J gene is TRBJ1-3, the V gene TRBV5-1; D is undetermined. The V gene lost 2 bases and the J gene lost 3 bases, with 9 bases spanning the gap. The CDR3 has 14 amino acids. Germline V gene data show CDR1 as SGHRS and CDR2 as YFSETQ. The CDR3 bases are TGCGCCAGCAGCTTTAGCTCTAATGGAAACACCATATATTTT. This codes for CASSFSSNGNTIYF.

This chain connects TRBV11-2 to TRBJ1-5, with D perhaps matching TRBD1 (5 bases). The V and J ends lost 6 bases and 6 bases respectively, with 15 bases between them. Germline CDR1 is SGHAT and CDR2 is FQNNGV. This CDR3 comprises 14 residues. The CDR3: CASSTSPGGQPQHF. In DNA form, the CDR3 reads TGTGCCAGCAGTACAAGTCCGGGGGGTCAGCCCCAGCATTTT.

The V gene is TRBV5-1, the J gene TRBJ1-1; D is possibly TRBD1 (5 bases). V was cut by 0 bases and J by 4 bases, with 13 bases left in between. CDR3 length equals 15 residues. The germline V gene has CDR1 SGHRS and CDR2 YFSETQ. This CDR3 reads CASSLGAGKGTEAFF. The CDR3 coding sequence is TGCGCCAGCAGCTTGGGGGCAGGGAAGGGCACTGAAGCTTTCTTT.

The rearrangement joins TRBV30 to TRBJ1-3; D unclear. CDR3 length equals 14 residues. The germline V and J ends were trimmed by 8 bases and 0 bases, with 14 bases remaining between them. Germline CDR1 is GTSNPN and CDR2 is SVGIG (reference sequence). CDR3 region: CAGSSLYSGNTIYF. CDR3 sequence (DNA): TGTGCCGGATCTAGCCTCTACTCTGGAAACACCATATATTTT.

The CDR3 DNA is TGTGCCAGCAGCTTAGGTCTTGCAGGGGTTGGATTGGTAGAGACCCAGTACTTC. Translated, it gives CASSLGLAGVGLVETQYF. The chain carries TRBV11-2 and TRBJ2-5; possibly TRBD1 for D (6 bases). Trimming left V 1 base short and J 4 bases short, with 22 bases between. Germline-derived CDR1 and CDR2 are SGHAT and FQNNGV. The CDR3 is 18 residues long.

The rearrangement links TRBV24-1 to TRBJ2-3, with a weak D call TRBD1 (5 bases). Germline V lookup: CDR1 KGHDR, CDR2 SFDVKD. Between the trimmed V and J ends, which lost 4 bases and 1 base, there was a span of 5 bases. CDR3 length: 13 residues. CDR3 coding DNA: TGTGCCACCAGTGACAGGGGCACAGATACGCAGTATTTT. Protein: CATSDRGTDTQYF.

The chain employs TRBV7-2 and TRBJ2-5; unclear D gene. V shed 2 bases and J shed 4 bases, with 8 bases lying between them. The CDR3 has 13 amino acids. Germline V CDR1 and CDR2: SGHTA, FQGNSA. The CDR3 region has the DNA TGTGCCAGCAGCTTAATAAATCTAGAGACCCAGTACTTC. It is translated as CASSLINLETQYF. The variable domain in full, with the rest retrieved from reference TRBV7-2 and TRBJ2-5, is GAGVSQSPSNKVTEKGKDVELRCDPISGHTALYWYRQSLGQGLEFLIYFQGNSAPDKSGLPSDRFSAERTGGSVSTLTIQRTQQEDSAVYLCASSLINLETQYFGPGTRLLVL.

The V and J genes are TRBV30 and TRBJ1-1, with no clear D. This CDR3 has 14 residues. Germline CDR1 and CDR2: GTSNPN and SVGIG (reference sequence). V was trimmed by 2 bases and J by 2 bases, leaving 12 bases between them. CDR3 amino acids: CAWSRRLTNTEAFF. CDR3 DNA: TGTGCCTGGAGTCGCCGGCTGACTAACACTGAAGCTTTCTTT.